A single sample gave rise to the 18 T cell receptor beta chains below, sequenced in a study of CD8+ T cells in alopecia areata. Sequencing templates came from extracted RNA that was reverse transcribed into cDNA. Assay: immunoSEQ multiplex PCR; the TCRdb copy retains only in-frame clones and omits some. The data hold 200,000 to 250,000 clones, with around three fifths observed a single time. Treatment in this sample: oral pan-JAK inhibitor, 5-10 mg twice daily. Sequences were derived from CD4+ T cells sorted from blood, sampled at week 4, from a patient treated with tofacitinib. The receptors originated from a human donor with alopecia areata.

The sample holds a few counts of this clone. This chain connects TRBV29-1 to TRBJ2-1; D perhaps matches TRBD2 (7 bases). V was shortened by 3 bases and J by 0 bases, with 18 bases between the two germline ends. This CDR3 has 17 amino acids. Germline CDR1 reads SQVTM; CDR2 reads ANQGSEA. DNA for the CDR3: TGCAGCGTTGAGGGCTATCCTCGGGGGGCCTCCTACAATGAGCAGTTCTTC. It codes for CSVEGYPRGASYNEQFF.

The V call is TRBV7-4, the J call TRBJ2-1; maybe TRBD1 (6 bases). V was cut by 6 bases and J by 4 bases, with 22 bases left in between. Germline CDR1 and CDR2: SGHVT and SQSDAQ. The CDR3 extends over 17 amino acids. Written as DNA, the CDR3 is TGTGCCAGCAGACCCACAGGGACAAAGATATTTTACAATGAGCAGTTCTTC. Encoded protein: CASRPTGTKIFYNEQFF.

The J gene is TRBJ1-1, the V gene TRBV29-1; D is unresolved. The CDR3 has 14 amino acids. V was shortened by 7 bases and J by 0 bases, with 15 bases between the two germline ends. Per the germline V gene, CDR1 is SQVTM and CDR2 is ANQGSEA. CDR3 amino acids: CSAHVIGVNTEAFF. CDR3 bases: TGCAGCGCCCACGTGATCGGAGTGAACACTGAAGCTTTCTTT.

The CDR3 bases are TGCGCCAGCAGCATCCAGCCCGGGACGGGGAACACTGAAGCTTTCTTT. This translates into CASSIQPGTGNTEAFF. V gene TRBV4-3 combines with J gene TRBJ1-1; D possibly corresponds to TRBD1 (5 bases). This CDR3 region has 16 residues. The V and J ends lost 5 bases and 1 base respectively, with 17 bases between them. The germline V gene has CDR1 LGHNA and CDR2 YSLEER.

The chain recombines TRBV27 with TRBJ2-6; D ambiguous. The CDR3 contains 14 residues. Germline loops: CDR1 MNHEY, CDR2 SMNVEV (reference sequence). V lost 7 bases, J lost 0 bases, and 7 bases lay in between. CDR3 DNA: TGTGCCAGCACTGTGAGCTCTGGGGCCAACGTCCTGACTTTC. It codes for CASTVSSGANVLTF.

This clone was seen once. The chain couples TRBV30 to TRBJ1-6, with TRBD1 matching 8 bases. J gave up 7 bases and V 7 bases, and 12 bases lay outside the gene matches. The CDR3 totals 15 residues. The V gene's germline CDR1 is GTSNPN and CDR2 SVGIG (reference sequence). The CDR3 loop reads CASAHRGQGNSPLHF. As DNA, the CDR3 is TGTGCCTCTGCGCACCGCGGACAGGGAAATTCACCCCTCCACTTT.

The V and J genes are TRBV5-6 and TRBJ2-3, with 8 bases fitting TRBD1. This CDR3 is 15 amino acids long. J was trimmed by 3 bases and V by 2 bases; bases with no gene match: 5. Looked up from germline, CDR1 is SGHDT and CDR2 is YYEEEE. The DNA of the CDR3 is TGTGCCAGCAGCTTCCGGACAGGGAAGACAGATACGCAGTATTTT. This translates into CASSFRTGKTDTQYF.

CDR3 DNA: TGTGCCTCCGTAGATAGGCCGTTTCCAGATACGCAGTATTTT. Its protein product is CASVDRPFPDTQYF. The chain combines TRBV19 with TRBJ2-3; D is unresolved. This CDR3 contains 14 residues. Germline V gene data show CDR1 as LNHDA and CDR2 as SQIVND (reference sequence). V was pared by 11 bases and J by 4 bases, with 19 bases between.

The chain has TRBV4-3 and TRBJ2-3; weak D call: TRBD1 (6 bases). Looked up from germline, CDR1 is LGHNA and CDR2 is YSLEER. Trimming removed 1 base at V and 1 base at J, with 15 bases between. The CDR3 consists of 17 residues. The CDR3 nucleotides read TGCGCCAGCAGCCAAGTGGTGCGGCCAGGGGGCACAGATACGCAGTATTTT. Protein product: CASSQVVRPGGTDTQYF.

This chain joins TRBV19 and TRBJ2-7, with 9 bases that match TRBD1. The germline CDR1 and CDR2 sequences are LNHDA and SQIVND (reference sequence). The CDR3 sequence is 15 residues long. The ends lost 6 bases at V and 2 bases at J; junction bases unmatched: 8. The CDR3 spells CASSRSGQGTYEQYF. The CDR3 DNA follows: TGTGCCAGTAGCCGTTCGGGACAGGGAACCTACGAGCAGTACTTC.

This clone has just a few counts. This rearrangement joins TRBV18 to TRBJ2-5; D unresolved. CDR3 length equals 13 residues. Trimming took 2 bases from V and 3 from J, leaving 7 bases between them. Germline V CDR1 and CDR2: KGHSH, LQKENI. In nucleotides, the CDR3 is TGTGCCAGCTCACCAGGGCTAGAAGAGACCCAGTACTTC. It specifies CASSPGLEETQYF.

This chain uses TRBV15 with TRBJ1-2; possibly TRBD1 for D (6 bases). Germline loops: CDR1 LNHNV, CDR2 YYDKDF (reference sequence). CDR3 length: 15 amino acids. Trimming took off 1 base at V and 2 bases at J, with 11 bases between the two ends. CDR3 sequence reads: CATSRAQGFNYGYTF. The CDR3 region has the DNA TGTGCCACCAGCAGAGCCCAGGGGTTCAACTATGGCTACACCTTC. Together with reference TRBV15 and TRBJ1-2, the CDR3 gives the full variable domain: DAMVIQNPRYQVTQFGKPVTLSCSQTLNHNVMYWYQQKSSQAPKLLFHYYDKDFNNEADTPDNFQSRRPNTSFCFLDIRSPGLGDTAMYLCATSRAQGFNYGYTFGSGTRLTVV.

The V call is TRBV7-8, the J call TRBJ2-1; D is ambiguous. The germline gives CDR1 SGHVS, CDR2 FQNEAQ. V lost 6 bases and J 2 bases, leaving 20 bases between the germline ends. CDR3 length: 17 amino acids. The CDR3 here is CASRRNRLTQAYNEQFF. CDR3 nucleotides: TGTGCCAGCAGACGCAATCGGCTCACACAAGCCTACAATGAGCAGTTCTTC.

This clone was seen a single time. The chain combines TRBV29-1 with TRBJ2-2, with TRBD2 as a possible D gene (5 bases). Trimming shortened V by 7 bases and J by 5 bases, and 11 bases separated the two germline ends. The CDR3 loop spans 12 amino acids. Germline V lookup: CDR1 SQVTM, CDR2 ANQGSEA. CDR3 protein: CSADPGTGELFF. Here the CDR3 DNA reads TGCAGCGCCGACCCGGGGACCGGGGAGCTGTTTTTT.

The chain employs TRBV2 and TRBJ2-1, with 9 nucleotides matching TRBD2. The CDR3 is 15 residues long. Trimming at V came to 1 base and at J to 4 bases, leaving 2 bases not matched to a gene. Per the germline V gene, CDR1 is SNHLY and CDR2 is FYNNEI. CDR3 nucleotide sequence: TGTGCCAGCAGTGAAGGACTAGCGGTTTACAATGAGCAGTTCTTC. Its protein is CASSEGLAVYNEQFF.

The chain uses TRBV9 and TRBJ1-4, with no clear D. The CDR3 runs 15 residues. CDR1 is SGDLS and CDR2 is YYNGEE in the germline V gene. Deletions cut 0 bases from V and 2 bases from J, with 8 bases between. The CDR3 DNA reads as TGTGCCAGCAGCGTAGGTGCGGACACTAATGAAAAACTGTTTTTT. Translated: CASSVGADTNEKLFF.

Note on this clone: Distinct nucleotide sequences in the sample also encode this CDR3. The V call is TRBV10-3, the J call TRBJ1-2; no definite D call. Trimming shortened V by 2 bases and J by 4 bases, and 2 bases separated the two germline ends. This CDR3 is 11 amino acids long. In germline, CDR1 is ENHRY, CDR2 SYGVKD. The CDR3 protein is CAISESYGYTF. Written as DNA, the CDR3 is TGTGCCATCAGTGAGAGCTATGGCTACACCTTC.

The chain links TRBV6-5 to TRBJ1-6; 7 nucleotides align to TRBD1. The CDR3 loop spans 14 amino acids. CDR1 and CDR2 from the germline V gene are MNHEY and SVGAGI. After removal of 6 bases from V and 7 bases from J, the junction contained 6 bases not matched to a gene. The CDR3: CASRLGQNNSPLHF. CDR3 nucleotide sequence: TGTGCCAGCAGACTGGGACAGAACAATTCACCCCTCCACTTT.